These 5 T cell receptor beta chains share one sample of origin, sequenced in a study of Ad26.COV2.S vaccination and SARS-CoV-2 variants. Treatment indicated: some 19 received Ad26.COV2.S at low or high dose, single or two shots; about 5 received placebo; per-sample allocation not given. Repertoires come from day 63 after the first vaccine or placebo injection. The repertoire was sequenced with immunoSEQ multiplex PCR; TCRdb's copy has only in-frame clones and lacks some. Among fewer than 300,000 clones, approximately 87% were seen once, and the ten largest hold under 4%. Sequenced material: peripheral blood, taken in a trial of Ad26.COV2.S vaccine versus placebo. The receptors shown here come from a person between 18 and 59 years old who received the Ad26.COV2.S COVID-19 vaccine or a placebo.

The CDR3 loop reads CASSPSRNRDSSYEQYF. Here the CDR3 DNA reads TGTGCCAGCAGCCCGAGCAGGAACAGGGACAGCTCCTACGAGCAGTACTTC. This chain uses TRBV9 with TRBJ2-7; 7 nucleotides align to TRBD1. V shed 4 bases, J shed 0 bases, and the junction held 13 bases outside the gene matches. Germline values: CDR1 SGDLS, CDR2 YYNGEE. There are 17 residues in the CDR3.

The rearrangement links TRBV18 to TRBJ2-1; D unresolved. V lost 3 bases, J lost 4 bases, and 13 bases lay in between. The V gene's germline CDR1 is KGHSH and CDR2 LQKENI. The CDR3 spans 15 residues. The CDR3 region is CASSPMGRGYNEQFF. The CDR3 coding sequence is TGTGCCAGCTCACCTATGGGCCGTGGGTACAATGAGCAGTTCTTC.

This rearrangement joins TRBV5-4 to TRBJ2-7, with D hard to call. Germline V gives CDR1 SGHNT, CDR2 YYREEE (reference sequence). CDR3 length equals 14 residues. V lost 2 bases, J lost 0 bases, and 9 bases lay in between. CDR3 coding DNA: TGTGCCAGCAGCTTTCATCGCTCCTCCTACGAGCAGTACTTC. Protein product: CASSFHRSSYEQYF.

The V gene is TRBV3-1 (or the pseudogene TRBV3-2), the J gene TRBJ1-1; a possible D gene is TRBD1 (6 bases). The CDR3 is 17 amino acids. CDR1 and CDR2 from the germline V gene are LGHDT and YNNKEL (reference sequence). V was shortened by 1 base and J by 2 bases, with 17 bases between the two germline ends. The CDR3 DNA reads TGTGCCAGCAGCCAAGTGGCCAGGGGACCGTCTAACACTGAAGCTTTCTTT. Its protein product is CASSQVARGPSNTEAFF.

The chain combines TRBV2 with TRBJ1-5; D is unresolved. CDR1 and CDR2 from the germline V gene are SNHLY and FYNNEI. The CDR3 totals 14 residues. The germline V and J ends were trimmed by 5 bases and 5 bases, with 13 bases remaining between them. The CDR3 sequence is CASSPSTEHQPQHF. The DNA of the CDR3 is TGTGCCAGCAGTCCCTCTACTGAGCATCAGCCCCAGCATTTT.